This record covers a single TCR beta chain. The antigen is not known. Template switching supplied a universal primer site; unique molecular identifiers were carried on the cDNA. MiXCR, run by TCRdb on the 5' RACE reads, gives a single entry per CDR3 protein. The sample yields around 250,000 distinct CDR3 sequences, roughly 13% seen once. This sample was included in a study of identical twins. Study results and caveats: The study drew conclusions from cross-sectional statistical analysis, not from following the same donors. Within beta out-of-frame sequences, the excess sharing observed between twins was weaker. Memory repertoires lacked the insertion deficit that abundant cord blood beta clonotypes showed.

The CDR3 covers 16 residues. The V and J ends lost 5 bases and 0 bases respectively, with 17 bases between them. Germline assignment: CDR1 DFQATT and CDR2 SNEGSKA (reference sequence). These data were also reused for a study on yellow fever vaccine responses in identical twins.

The receptor's source is a young woman in good health. The sample consisted of memory (CD45RO+) T cells sorted from blood. The rearrangement uses TRBV20-1 and TRBJ2-1, with D perhaps TRBD1 (6 bases). As DNA, the CDR3 is TGCAGTGCTCCCTCCCTGGACAGTAACTCCTACAATGAGCAGTTCTTC. Encoded protein: CSAPSLDSNSYNEQFF.